This is a list of T cell receptor beta chains from one sample in a study of response to subunit inactivated influenza vaccine. One entry per CDR3 protein, called by TCRdb with MiXCR from the RT-PCR reads. The data contain 650,000 to 800,000 distinct CDR3 sequences, about 14% of them singletons. Sequenced material: PBMCs from blood, taken approximately 15 days before vaccination. These receptors all stem from a man aged 45-65 years who received an inactivated influenza vaccine. Both conserved end residues are part of each CDR3. Clone size is not always given. Where it is, it says once, few, many or a class for expanded clones.

v_call	j_call	clone_size	cdr3_aa
TRBV28	TRBJ2-5	few	CASRFGLAGGETQYF
TRBV15	TRBJ2-6	few	CATSGARDLAGANVLTF
TRBV3-1	TRBJ2-1	NA	CASSQSRLNEQFF
TRBV7-2	TRBJ1-2	few	CASSLVPGNGYTF
TRBV9	TRBJ2-1	NA	CASSVDMAGPSGEQFF
TRBV24-1	TRBJ2-3	many	CATSDSPGQGTDTQYF
TRBV12-3/TRBV12-4	TRBJ1-5	NA	CASSLASGGAGPQHF
TRBV29-1	TRBJ1-2	few	CSAGHPNYGYTF
TRBV7-2	TRBJ1-2	few	CASSFGAKRYGYTF
TRBV5-1	TRBJ2-1	few	CASSFTGRAGEQFF
TRBV5-1	TRBJ2-4	few	CASSPRTGEQNIQYF
TRBV28	TRBJ1-5	few	CASNSQQDSNQPQHF
TRBV12-3/TRBV12-4	TRBJ1-1	few	CASSLGFGAEAFF
TRBV10-3	TRBJ2-2	few	CATVGSGNTGELFF
TRBV15	TRBJ2-1	NA	CATSPRAGGHEQFF
TRBV20-1	TRBJ2-3	NA	CSARGSGTLRTDTQYF
TRBV28	TRBJ1-4	few	CASRVATNEKLFF
TRBV29-1	TRBJ2-7	few	CSVRSGRPYEQYF
TRBV25-1	TRBJ2-7	many	CATSPSGAEQYF
TRBV24-1	TRBJ2-2	NA	CATSRTGIANTGELFF
TRBV7-9	TRBJ2-1	NA	CASSLPRDSSSYNEQFF
TRBV4-2	TRBJ2-7	NA	CASSQDWSGHQVYEQYF
TRBV20-1	TRBJ2-7	few	CSARDNRDGGYEQYF
TRBV20-1	TRBJ2-2	few	CSARSGAGENTGELFF
TRBV12-3/TRBV12-4	TRBJ2-7	NA	CASSLNGTPEQYF
TRBV20-1	TRBJ1-5	NA	CSAGRFRGLNQPQHF
TRBV7-9	TRBJ2-1	NA	CASSLDGQGDNEQFF
TRBV10-3	TRBJ2-1	few	CAISESAARDGIYNEQFF
TRBV24-1	TRBJ2-5	NA	CATRGQGIETQYF
TRBV3-1	TRBJ2-2	NA	CASSLLAGPDTGELFF
TRBV5-1	TRBJ1-4	many	CASSLGSTNEKLFF